This T cell receptor beta chain was retrieved from a study of PD-L1 blockade in urothelial cancer (TCRdb year 2017). About the study as a whole: All patients started therapy around 2014 and received atezolizumab 1,200 mg intravenously every 3 weeks. Somatic, immune and clinical correlates of response to PD-L1 blockade with atezolizumab in urothelial cancer were the focus of an exploratory multi-omic analysis. Whole exome sequencing and RNA sequencing of pretreatment tumors were performed alongside TCR sequencing in the same patients. About 90% of the 29 patients were identified as males with urothelial cancer of bladder origin, and a prior smoking history was reported by 18 of 29 patients. An ECOG performance status of 0 or 1 was recorded for the patients, and 0 to 3 prior chemotherapy regimens had been received by the patients. Twenty-nine patients had pretreatment blood TCR-seq, 24 had at least one posttreatment blood collection, and 24 had tumor TCR-seq. Pretreatment tumor samples, along with matched peripheral blood serially collected before and after atezolizumab treatment, were subjected to TCR sequencing. Blood samples gave a median of about 130,000 T cells and some 83,000 unique TCRs, with a median clonality of around 0.08. Durable clinical benefit was achieved by nine patients and was not achieved by 20 patients. Progression-free survival longer than 6 months counted as durable clinical benefit, and TCR features were additionally tested against both progression-free and overall survival. Blood samples were analyzed at 3 weeks after treatment start (second dose) and at 6 weeks after treatment start. Results the study describes overall, beyond this receptor: Because the sample size was small (n of about 29) and many exploratory analyses were performed, the results are intended to be hypothesis-generating. At 3 weeks after the start of treatment, tumor-associated TCR clones in peripheral blood had expanded more in patients with durable benefit (n ≈ 20, p = 0.022). A pretreatment peripheral blood TCR clonality below the median was linked to improved progression-free and overall survival.

Comment on this clone: There is no known antigen for this receptor. Nothing much larger sits one base from this clone, and base qualities are not available.

The germline V and J ends show losses of 6 bases and 8 bases respectively, and no gene match explains 9 bases of the junction. Taken from cysteine to phenylalanine, the CDR3 has 14 residues. Just the 42-base CDR3 DNA is kept, in frame starting at base 1. CDR1 is given as MNHNY and CDR2 as SVGAGI, both from the germline V gene (reference sequence). A total of around 30 patients with locally advanced or metastatic urothelial carcinoma, treated at Memorial Sloan Kettering on a trial protocol, made up the cohort. Peripheral blood mononuclear cells were collected pretreatment and during treatment, at between 1 and 8 total time points per patient. The Qiagen DNeasy Blood extraction kit was used to purify genomic DNA from total PBMCs and tumor samples. PBMCs were collected pretreatment and during treatment and were isolated and stored as previously described. Synthetic TCR analog templates were spiked into each PCR so that absolute template abundance could be estimated from read counts. The immunoSEQ assay was used to amplify TCRbeta CDR3 regions from genomic DNA with bias-controlled V and J gene primers. Sequencing of rearranged TCRbeta segments was performed at approximately 20X coverage. The original pipeline was this. Clustering was used to correct sequencing errors, and CDR3s were annotated against IMGT to assign V, D and J genes. Only productive TCRbeta rearrangements were used in downstream analyses, excluding out-of-frame or stop-codon sequences. Clonality was calculated as one minus the Shannon entropy normalized by the log of the number of unique productive sequences. Fisher's exact test with Benjamini-Hochberg correction, at a threshold of adjusted p below 0.01, was used to find clones that differed between time points or between blood and tumor. TCRdb stores this immuneACCESS table with in-frame sequences only. Part of the clones is absent; in the studies checked, under half of the shortfall reflects unresolved V genes, and no reason is known for the rest. From that table come the V and J calls and clone size; the DNA was used to work out D and trimming. Across this sample there are about 51,000 clones, with approximately 86% seen only once. Approximately 16% of the sample goes to the ten largest clones.

The chain couples TRBV6-6 to TRBJ2-1; TRBD1 lines up with 8 middle nucleotides. The sequence came from a man between 60 and 70 years old with urothelial cancer. The specimen comprised PBMCs, sampled around atezolizumab (anti-PD-L1) treatment. The CDR3 corresponds to CASRKGQGGDEQFF. The DNA is TGTGCCAGCAGGAAAGGACAGGGAGGCGATGAGCAGTTCTTC.